This TCR beta chain emerged from a study of T cells in Graves' hyperthyroidism and ophthalmopathy (dated by TCRdb to about 2019). About the study as a whole: Peripheral blood was sampled at the time of initial diagnosis, prior to any treatment. To identify TCR V-J signatures that set the groups apart, the researchers used a discovery cohort of about a hundred patients, made up of 40 to 45 with Graves' ophthalmopathy and some 60 with stable Graves' hyperthyroidism. Prospective prediction of ophthalmopathy was tested in an independent validation cohort consisting of under 20 hyperthyroidism patients and 17 patients who later progressed to ophthalmopathy. The 100 or so discovery patients were divided at random into training and test sets in a 7:3 ratio. In addition, the study compared T-cell repertoires in thyroid tissue and in blood from six Graves' hyperthyroidism patients. Following sampling, methimazole starting at 30 mg daily was given to hyperthyroidism patients, and high-dose intravenous methylprednisolone was given to ophthalmopathy patients. The paper reports TCR Vbeta CDR3 sequencing of roughly 140 peripheral blood samples: around 45 ophthalmopathy, roughly 80 hyperthyroidism and around 17 progressor patients. Overall study outcomes, separate from this receptor: During validation, the model predicted progression to ophthalmopathy a median of approximately six months ahead of onset, with almost 71% sensitivity and around 72% specificity. No statistical method was used to set the sample size in advance, and investigators knew the group allocation. A model built on a 13 V-J signature distinguished ophthalmopathy from stable hyperthyroidism, reaching around 87% sensitivity and under 84% specificity in cross-validation and 80%/75% in testing. Most expanded thyroid clonotypes (frequency above 0.001) were also detected in blood, suggesting blood repertoires may reflect thyroid immune responses.

TCR beta CDR3 regions were amplified from RNA transcripts. The first round of RT-PCR for the TCR CDR3 was performed with the HTBI primer set and the Qiagen OneStep RT-PCR kit. Libraries were constructed in a second round of multiplex PCR, after which size selection and purification were carried out. The libraries were sequenced on an Illumina HiSeq2000 using paired-end 100 bp reads. The authors' analysis ran thus. SOAPnuke was used to process the raw data, with reads discarded if the reads contained adapters or uncalled bases, had a mean Phred below 15, or lacked an exact constant-primer or identifier match. COPE v1.2.5 was used to merge the high-quality paired reads, and each unique nucleotide sequence was defined as a clonotype. Clonotypes were aligned to IMGT TRBV, TRBD and TRBJ reference segments using MiTCR v1.1. The analysis was restricted to V-J combinations with a frequency above 0.0001, which together covered 99.2% of the repertoires. A TCS score was defined as the ratio of F50 (clonal expansion) to E x V (chaos), with BLOSUM62-based TCRdist applied between CDR3 peptides within each V-J. Welch's t-statistics and random forest reduced around 520 V-J features to 10 to 15, which were used in a naive Bayes classifier (R e1071). The similarity between thyroid and blood repertoires was quantified using the Morisita-Horn index. TCRdb cleaned the public reads at Q25 with fastp, built clones with MiXCR and kept in-frame beta chains. Each record represents a unique CDR3 protein, reported with the most common genes and DNA among its rows. The V and J calls were not made by the authors but by TCRdb's processing. The sample table lists roughly 100,000 distinct CDR3 sequences, approximately 50% of them with a count of one. The ten largest clones capture under 30% of the sample.

Stable Graves' hyperthyroidism was defined as the absence of progression to ophthalmopathy over 18 months of follow-up. Hyperthyroidism patients were newly diagnosed, had a disease duration of under 2 months, and were aged 18 to 65 years. Any patient with an uncontrolled infection, another autoimmune disease, pregnancy or lactation was excluded. Diagnoses were based on clinical symptoms, serum thyroxine and TRAb, thyroid ultrasound and orbital computed tomography. Ficoll-Paque density gradient centrifugation was used to isolate PBMCs from around 9.1 ml of fresh peripheral blood. Trizol reagent was used to extract total RNA, and RNA quality was then checked on an Agilent 2100 Bioanalyzer. Remarks on this clonotype: The antigen it binds to is not known. A read error may produce the germline difference seen at one junction end.

Spanning cysteine to phenylalanine, the CDR3 consists of 15 amino acids. This entry keeps only the CDR3 DNA: 45 bases, framed from base 1. CDR1 and CDR2 (SEHNR, FQNEAQ) derive from the germline V gene (reference sequence). The sequencing sample was made of blood. The sequence joins TRBV7-9 to TRBJ2-3, with the D gene not confidently named. The sequence derives from a man between 35 and 55 years old with Graves' hyperthyroidism. The CDR3 protein sequence reads: CASSPTAVISDTQYF. In nucleotide form, the sequence is TGTGCCAGCAGCCCGACGGCGGTAATCTCAGATACCCAGTATTTT.